Here is one T cell receptor (beta chain) with its context. After extraction with the RNeasy kit, roughly 0.5 to 1 ug of the RNA was reverse transcribed using random hexamers. From the immunoSEQ multiplex PCR reads, TCRdb called clonotypes with MiXCR, one entry per CDR3 protein. The sample yields approximately 75,000 distinct CDR3 sequences, roughly 94% seen once. Sequencing targeted TCR beta in blood CD8+ and CD4+ T cells. The data were taken from a study of CD8 T cells in Susac syndrome. CDR3 length: 14 residues. V gave up 7 bases and J gave up 5 bases; unmatched junction bases: 6. Germline assignment: CDR1 MDHEN and CDR2 SYDVKM.

Specimen: CD8+ T cells from PBMCs. The TCR sequence derives from a human donor in good health. V usage is TRBV28 and J usage is TRBJ2-1; TRBD2 matches at 9 bases. This CDR3 reads CASTLAGYNNEQFF. CDR3 DNA: TGTGCCAGCACCCTAGCGGGGTACAACAATGAGCAGTTCTTC.